This entry lists 20 T cell receptor beta chains sequenced from one sample in a study of T cells in Graves' hyperthyroidism and ophthalmopathy. Researchers took RNA transcripts and amplified the TCR beta CDR3 regions from them. A set of HTBI primers served as the primers for a first-round RT-PCR of the TCR CDR3. TCRdb passed the multiplex PCR reads through MiXCR, listing each CDR3 protein once. The sample contains more than 300,000 distinct CDR3 sequences, around 20% of which appear only once. The sequencing input was blood. The receptors come from a man younger than 35 with Graves' ophthalmopathy.

This chain connects TRBV19 to TRBJ2-7; the D is unclear. Per the germline V gene, CDR1 is LNHDA and CDR2 is SQIVND (reference sequence). The CDR3 covers 13 residues. V dropped 1 base and J dropped 3 bases, with 7 bases sitting between them. The CDR3 DNA is TGTGCCAGTAGTATAGGGCCAGTCTACGAGCAGTACTTC. Its translation: CASSIGPVYEQYF.

This clonotype was recorded at least ten times. V usage is TRBV12-3 or TRBV12-4 and J usage is TRBJ2-5; the match to TRBD2 covers 11 bases. Trimming took 3 bases from V and 4 from J; bases not matched to a gene: 4. The CDR3 runs 15 residues. CDR3 DNA sequence: TGTGCCAGCAGTTTCCCACTAGCGGGGGCAGAGACCCAGTACTTC. As protein: CASSFPLAGAETQYF.

This clonotype was recorded at least ten times. V and J are TRBV24-1 and TRBJ1-1; weak D call: TRBD1 (5 bases). The CDR3 length is 16 residues. CDR1 KGHDR and CDR2 SFDVKD come from the germline V gene. V was trimmed by 3 bases and J by 2 bases, leaving 15 bases between them. CDR3 amino acids: CATSDGDSGGNTEAFF. The DNA for the CDR3 is TGTGCCACCAGTGATGGGGACTCAGGCGGTAACACTGAAGCTTTCTTT.

The rearrangement links TRBV19 to TRBJ2-1; D is ambiguous. The V end was cut by 7 bases, the J end by 4 bases, with 11 bases between. Germline-derived CDR1 and CDR2 are LNHDA and SQIVND (reference sequence). The CDR3 is 13 residues long. CDR3 sequence: CASTVGGYNEQFF. The CDR3 DNA reads as TGTGCCAGTACAGTGGGTGGTTACAATGAGCAGTTCTTC.

This clonotype was seen ten or more times. The chain joins TRBV12-3 or TRBV12-4 to TRBJ1-5, with 9 bases lining up with TRBD1. J gave up 6 bases and V 1 base, and 7 bases lay outside the gene matches. This CDR3 has 16 residues. The CDR3 DNA reads TGTGCCAGCAGTTTAGGAACGACAGGGGGTCCTCAGCCCCAGCATTTT. Amino acids: CASSLGTTGGPQPQHF.

This clonotype came up many times. This chain joins TRBV12-3 or TRBV12-4 and TRBJ2-7, with 8 nucleotides matching TRBD1. Unmatched junction bases numbered 5, after V lost 3 bases and J lost 7 bases. This CDR3 comprises 13 residues. The CDR3: CASSFLTGGEQYF. The CDR3 DNA reads as TGTGCCAGCAGTTTCCTCACAGGGGGAGAGCAGTACTTC.

In its sample, this clonotype was seen many times. The chain is built from TRBV27 and TRBJ2-7, with 7 bases matching TRBD1. CDR1 is MNHEY and CDR2 is SMNVEV in the germline V gene (reference sequence). V dropped 6 bases and J dropped 0; count of bases not matched to a gene: 11. The CDR3 runs 16 residues. The CDR3 region has the DNA TGTGCCAGCAGCCTCCTCCCGGGACAGAGCTCCTACGAGCAGTACTTC. It codes for CASSLLPGQSSYEQYF.

The sample holds a few counts of this clonotype. The J gene is TRBJ1-1, the V gene TRBV13; D possibly corresponds to TRBD1 (5 bases). Germline V gives CDR1 PRHDT, CDR2 FYEKMQ (reference sequence). V was pared by 5 bases and J by 1 base, with 14 bases between. The length of the CDR3 is 15 residues. CDR3 sequence reads: CASSLRWTPNTEAFF. CDR3 bases: TGTGCCAGCAGCCTTAGATGGACACCGAACACTGAAGCTTTCTTT.

This clonotype was counted many times. The genes are TRBV28 and TRBJ2-4, with D possibly being TRBD1 (5 bases). Germline V gene sequence: CDR1 MDHEN, CDR2 SYDVKM. This CDR3 has 14 amino acids. The V and J ends lost 6 bases and 8 bases respectively, with 17 bases between them. The CDR3 DNA reads TGTGCCAGCAGCCGCGTGGGGCTTAAGGACATTCAGTACTTC. It translates to CASSRVGLKDIQYF.

This clonotype was seen more than once but under ten times. The chain has TRBV3-1 and TRBJ2-1; D gene unclear. V was trimmed by 0 bases and J by 4 bases, leaving 10 bases between them. The CDR3 runs 15 residues. Germline CDR1 reads LGHDT; CDR2 reads YNNKEL (reference sequence). The CDR3, as DNA: TGTGCCAGCAGCCAAGAAAGGTGGGGATACAATGAGCAGTTCTTC. It codes for CASSQERWGYNEQFF.

This clonotype was seen a few times. V and J are TRBV13 and TRBJ2-7; TRBD2 matches at 7 bases. The CDR3 spans 13 residues. Germline V lookup: CDR1 PRHDT, CDR2 FYEKMQ (reference sequence). V was clipped by 5 bases and J by 3 bases; unmatched bases: 4. CDR3 protein: CASSERGLYEQYF. CDR3 DNA sequence: TGTGCCAGCAGCGAGCGGGGCCTCTACGAGCAGTACTTC.

This clonotype came up many times. The chain recombines TRBV27 with TRBJ1-5, with TRBD1 matching 8 bases. The CDR3 has 15 residues. V dropped 5 bases and J dropped 1; count of bases not matched to a gene: 4. Per the germline V gene, CDR1 is MNHEY and CDR2 is SMNVEV (reference sequence). CDR3 region: CASSPGTGSNQPQHF. CDR3 coding DNA: TGTGCCAGCAGTCCCGGGACAGGCAGCAATCAGCCCCAGCATTTT.

This clonotype showed up many times. The chain is built from TRBV2 and TRBJ2-5; TRBD1 matches 9 bases. This CDR3 comprises 13 residues. Germline lookup yields CDR1 SNHLY and CDR2 FYNNEI. Trimming took 6 bases from V and 5 from J; bases not matched to a gene: 4. CDR3 amino acids: CASRQGAGETQYF. As DNA, the CDR3 is TGTGCCAGCAGACAGGGGGCTGGGGAGACCCAGTACTTC.

The sample holds many counts of this clonotype. The rearrangement uses TRBV6-1 and TRBJ2-7, with D possibly called TRBD1 or TRBD2 (5 bases each). Per the germline V gene, CDR1 is MNHNS and CDR2 is SASEGT. This CDR3 has 15 amino acids. Trimming left V 0 bases short and J 0 bases short, with 9 bases between. The CDR3 bases are TGTGCCAGCAGTGAAGCGGCAGGGAGCTCCTACGAGCAGTACTTC. Its protein product is CASSEAAGSSYEQYF.

This clonotype was seen repeatedly, ten times or more. This chain joins TRBV6-2 or TRBV6-3 and TRBJ2-5; 8 bases are a match to TRBD1. Trimming took 5 bases from V and 2 from J; bases not matched to a gene: 7. This CDR3 is 15 amino acids long. In germline, CDR1 is MNHEY, CDR2 SVGEGT. Written as DNA, the CDR3 is TGTGCCAGCAGTCTCCTTCAGGGGGCACAAGAGACCCAGTACTTC. Residues: CASSLLQGAQETQYF.

V is TRBV6-2 or TRBV6-3 and J is TRBJ2-1; 10 positions match TRBD1. This CDR3 has 16 amino acids. Germline assignment: CDR1 MNHEY and CDR2 SVGEGT. V dropped 11 bases and J dropped 0; count of bases not matched to a gene: 10. The CDR3 sequence: CASDRGSAPSYNEQFF. CDR3 DNA: TGTGCCTCGGACAGGGGGTCGGCCCCCTCCTACAATGAGCAGTTCTTC.

The CDR3 spells CASSLLGSGAEAFF. In DNA form, the CDR3 reads TGTGCCAGCAGCTTACTAGGGTCTGGCGCTGAAGCTTTCTTT. The genes are TRBV7-3 and TRBJ1-1; D not resolved. The germline gives CDR1 SGHTA, CDR2 FQGTGA. Trimming stripped 2 bases from V and 6 bases from J, with 13 bases between. The CDR3 consists of 14 residues.

The chain joins TRBV27 to TRBJ2-3, with 10 positions matching TRBD2. The CDR3 is 17 amino acids. Losses at the gene ends were 5 bases for V and 3 bases for J; bases not matched to a gene: 11. Germline assignment: CDR1 MNHEY and CDR2 SMNVEV (reference sequence). CDR3 protein: CASSLPGERGGTDTQYF. Here the CDR3 DNA reads TGTGCCAGCAGTCTCCCCGGCGAGCGGGGGGGAACAGATACGCAGTATTTT.

This clonotype was picked up many times. The CDR3 loop is CASTPTGEFYEQYF. The CDR3 DNA reads TGTGCCAGCACCCCGACCGGAGAATTTTACGAGCAGTACTTC. The chain carries TRBV28 and TRBJ2-7, with no clear D. CDR3 length: 14 amino acids. V lost 7 bases to trimming and J lost 4 bases, with 17 bases between them. Germline CDR1 MDHEN, CDR2 SYDVKM.

This clonotype was detected many times. The chain links TRBV6-1 to TRBJ2-1; a weak D match, TRBD1 (6 bases). There are 12 residues in the CDR3. Trimming cost V 5 bases and J 6 bases, with 8 bases left between them. Germline CDR1 is MNHNS and CDR2 is SASEGT. CDR3 sequence: CASSFRGNEQFF. The CDR3 DNA follows: TGTGCCAGCAGTTTCAGGGGCAATGAGCAGTTCTTC.